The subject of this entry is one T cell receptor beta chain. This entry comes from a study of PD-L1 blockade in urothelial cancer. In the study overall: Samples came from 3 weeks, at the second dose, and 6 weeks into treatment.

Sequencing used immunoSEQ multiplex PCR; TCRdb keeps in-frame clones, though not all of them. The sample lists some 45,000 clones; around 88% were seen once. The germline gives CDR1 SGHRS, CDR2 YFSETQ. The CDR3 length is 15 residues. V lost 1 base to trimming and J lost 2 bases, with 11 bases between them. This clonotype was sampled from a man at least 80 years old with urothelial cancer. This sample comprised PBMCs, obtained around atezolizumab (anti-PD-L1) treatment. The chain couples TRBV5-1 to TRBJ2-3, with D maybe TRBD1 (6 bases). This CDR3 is CASSLRRTDTDTQYF. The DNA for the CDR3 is TGCGCCAGCAGCTTGCGCAGGACAGACACAGATACGCAGTATTTT.